This T cell receptor (beta chain) was captured in a study of OX40 agonist ivuxolimab in advanced cancers. A word on this clone: Its antigen is unidentified.

General observations from the study: Partial responders at 0.1-3.0 mg/kg showed near-lowest clonal expansion. Clones of CD4+ and CD8+ blood T cells grew by week 6 at doses of 0.1 to 3.0 mg/kg.

The germline V and J ends were trimmed by 4 bases and 3 bases, with 17 bases remaining between them. This CDR3 is built from 15 residues. From germline, CDR1 is SGHNT and CDR2 YYREEE (reference sequence). Some clones are missing from TCRdb's copy, which holds only in-frame ones; the method was immunoSEQ multiplex PCR. The table has under 20,000 clones, 60% to 80% seen once. This chain links TRBV5-4 with TRBJ2-7, with D perhaps matching TRBD1 or TRBD2 (5 bases each). The sequencing here drew on CD4+ or CD8+ T cells sorted from blood, taken in a trial of the OX40 agonist ivuxolimab. The TCR sequence derives from an adult with an advanced solid tumor such as melanoma, head and neck, liver or kidney cancer. CDR3 nucleotides: TGTGCCAGCAGCGCACGGGACGGACCTTTCTACGAGCAGTACTTC. Amino acid sequence: CASSARDGPFYEQYF.